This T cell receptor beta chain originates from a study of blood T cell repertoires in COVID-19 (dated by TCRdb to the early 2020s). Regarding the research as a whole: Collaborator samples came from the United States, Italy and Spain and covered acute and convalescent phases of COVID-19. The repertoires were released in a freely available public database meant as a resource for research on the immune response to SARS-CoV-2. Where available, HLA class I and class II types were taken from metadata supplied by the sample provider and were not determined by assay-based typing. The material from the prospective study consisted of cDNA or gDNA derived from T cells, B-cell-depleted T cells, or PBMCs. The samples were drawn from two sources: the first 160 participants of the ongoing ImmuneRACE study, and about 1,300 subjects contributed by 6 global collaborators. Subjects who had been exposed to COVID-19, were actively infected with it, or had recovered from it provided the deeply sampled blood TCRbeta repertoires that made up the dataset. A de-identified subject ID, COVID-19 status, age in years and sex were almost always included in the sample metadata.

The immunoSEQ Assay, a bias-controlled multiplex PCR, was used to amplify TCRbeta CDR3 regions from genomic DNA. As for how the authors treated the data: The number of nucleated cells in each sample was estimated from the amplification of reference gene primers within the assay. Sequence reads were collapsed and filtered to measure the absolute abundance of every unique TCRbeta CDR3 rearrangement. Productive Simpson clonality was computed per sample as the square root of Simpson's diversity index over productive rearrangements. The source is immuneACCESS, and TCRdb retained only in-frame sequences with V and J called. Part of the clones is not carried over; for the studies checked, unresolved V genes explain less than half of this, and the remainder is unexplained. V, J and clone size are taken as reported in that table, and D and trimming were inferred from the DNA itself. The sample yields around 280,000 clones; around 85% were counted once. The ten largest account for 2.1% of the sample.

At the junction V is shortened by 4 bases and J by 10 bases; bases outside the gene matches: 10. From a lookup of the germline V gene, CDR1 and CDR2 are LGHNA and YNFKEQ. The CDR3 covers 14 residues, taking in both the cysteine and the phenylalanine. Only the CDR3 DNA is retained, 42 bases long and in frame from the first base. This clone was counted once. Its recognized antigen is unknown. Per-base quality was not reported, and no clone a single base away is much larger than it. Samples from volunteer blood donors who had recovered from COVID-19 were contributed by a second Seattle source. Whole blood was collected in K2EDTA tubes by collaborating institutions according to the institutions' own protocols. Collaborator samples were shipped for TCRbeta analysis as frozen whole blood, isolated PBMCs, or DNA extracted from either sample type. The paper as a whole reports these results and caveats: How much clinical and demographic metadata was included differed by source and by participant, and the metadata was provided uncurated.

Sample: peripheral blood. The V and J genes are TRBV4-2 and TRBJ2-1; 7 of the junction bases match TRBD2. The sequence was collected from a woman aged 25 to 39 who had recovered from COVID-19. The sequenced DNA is TGTGCCAGCAGCCCAGGGACTACACCCAGGGAGCAGTTCTTC. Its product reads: CASSPGTTPREQFF.